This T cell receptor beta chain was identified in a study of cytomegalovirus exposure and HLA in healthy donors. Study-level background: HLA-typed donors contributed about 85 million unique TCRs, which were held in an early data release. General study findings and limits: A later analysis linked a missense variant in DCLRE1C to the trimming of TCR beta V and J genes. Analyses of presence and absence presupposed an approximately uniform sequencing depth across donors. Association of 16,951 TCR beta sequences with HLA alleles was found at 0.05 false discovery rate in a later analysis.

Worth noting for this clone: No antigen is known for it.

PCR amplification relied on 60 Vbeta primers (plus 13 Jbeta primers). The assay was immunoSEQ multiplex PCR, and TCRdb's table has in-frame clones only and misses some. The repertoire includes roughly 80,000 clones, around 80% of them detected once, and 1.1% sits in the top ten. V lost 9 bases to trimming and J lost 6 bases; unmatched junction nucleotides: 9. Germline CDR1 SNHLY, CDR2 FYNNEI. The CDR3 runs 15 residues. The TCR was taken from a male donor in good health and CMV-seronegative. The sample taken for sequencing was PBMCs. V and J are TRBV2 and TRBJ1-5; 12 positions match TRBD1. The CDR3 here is CASKAGTGGSQPQHF. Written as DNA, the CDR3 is TGTGCCAGTAAGGCCGGGACAGGGGGCAGTCAGCCCCAGCATTTT.